The clone carrying this T cell receptor (beta chain) was counted ten times or more. Its target is unknown. Each patient came to thyroid surgery without any prior treatment (of any kind). The entry originates in a study of metastatic and nonmetastatic thyroid tumors. Study information: A comparison of repertoires was made across blood and tumor or nodule tissue from malignant and benign thyroid patients.

Notes on the study in general: The reported finding was significantly higher TCR beta diversity in malignant thyroid tumors relative to benign nodules, in blood and tumor.

Per the original methods: Clinicopathological groups supplied CDR3 differences that were used to build a distant-metastasis classifier for papillary thyroid cancer. TCRdb reanalyzed the PCR reads via MiXCR. The V and J calls and clone size are TCRdb's, not the authors'. Of 19,000 or so clones in the sample, over 25% were seen once. Trimming left V 0 bases short and J 4 bases short, with 9 bases between. The CDR3 sequence is 14 residues long. Germline V lookup: CDR1 SGHTA, CDR2 FQGNSA. The chain couples TRBV7-2 to TRBJ2-5, with D unclear. This receptor was identified in a female donor with papillary thyroid cancer or a benign thyroid nodule (not recorded which). Some clones in this sample may be carry-over from other donors' samples. The sample consisted of blood. The CDR3 DNA reads as TGTGCCAGCAGCTTAGCGGGGTACACAGAGACCCAGTACTTC. Protein sequence: CASSLAGYTETQYF. The full variable domain, rest sourced from reference TRBV7-2 and TRBJ2-5, is GAGVSQSPSNKVTEKGKDVELRCDPISGHTALYWYRQSLGQGLEFLIYFQGNSAPDKSGLPSDRFSAERTGGSVSTLTIQRTQQEDSAVYLCASSLAGYTETQYFGPGTRLLVL.